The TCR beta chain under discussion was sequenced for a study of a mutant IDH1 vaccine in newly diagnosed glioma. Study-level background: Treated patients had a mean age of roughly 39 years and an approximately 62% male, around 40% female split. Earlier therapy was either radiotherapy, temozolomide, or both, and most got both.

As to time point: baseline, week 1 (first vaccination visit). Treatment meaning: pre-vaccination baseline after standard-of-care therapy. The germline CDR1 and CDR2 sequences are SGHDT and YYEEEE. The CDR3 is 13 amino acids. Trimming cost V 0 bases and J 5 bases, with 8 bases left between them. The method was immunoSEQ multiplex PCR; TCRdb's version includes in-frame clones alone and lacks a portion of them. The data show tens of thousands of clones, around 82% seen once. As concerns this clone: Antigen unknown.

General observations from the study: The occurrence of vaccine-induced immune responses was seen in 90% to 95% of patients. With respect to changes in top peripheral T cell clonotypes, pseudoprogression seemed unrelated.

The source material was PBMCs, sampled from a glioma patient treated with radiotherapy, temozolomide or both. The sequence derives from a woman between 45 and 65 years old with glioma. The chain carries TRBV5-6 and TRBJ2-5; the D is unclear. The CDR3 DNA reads TGTGCCAGCAGCTTGGGCATCGATGAGACCCAGTACTTC. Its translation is CASSLGIDETQYF.